This T cell receptor (beta chain) was retrieved from a study of blood T cell repertoires in COVID-19 (TCRdb year 2020). General notes on the study: The collaborator samples originated in the United States, Italy and Spain and spanned the acute and convalescent phases of COVID-19. The prospective study material was composed of cDNA or gDNA derived from T cells, B-cell-depleted T cells, or PBMCs. The dataset comprised deeply sampled blood TCRbeta repertoires from subjects exposed to, actively infected with, or recovered from COVID-19. The repertoires were made available in a free public database intended to serve as a resource for research on the immune response to SARS-CoV-2. The samples were drawn from two sources: the first 160 participants of the ongoing ImmuneRACE study, and 1,200 or so subjects contributed by 6 global collaborators. A de-identified subject ID, COVID-19 status, age in years and sex were almost always included in the sample metadata. Where available, HLA class I and class II types were taken from metadata supplied by the sample provider and were not determined by assay-based typing. Findings and caveats that apply to the study as a whole: How much clinical and demographic metadata was included differed by source and by participant, and the metadata was provided uncurated.

TCRbeta CDR3 regions were amplified from genomic DNA using the immunoSEQ Assay, a bias-controlled multiplex PCR. The authors' pipeline ran thus. Nucleated cell counts per sample were estimated from amplification of reference gene primers within the assay. To quantify the absolute abundance of each unique TCRbeta CDR3 rearrangement, sequence reads were collapsed and filtered. For each sample, productive Simpson clonality was calculated as the square root of Simpson's diversity index over productive rearrangements. TCRdb took this table from immuneACCESS and kept in-frame rearrangements with V and J called. Such tables lack part of the clones; where checked against another copy, unresolved V genes explain under half of the gap, and the rest is unexplained. V, J and clone size derive from that table, while D and trimming were established from the DNA sequence. The sample table lists 160,000 or so clones, about 86% of them with a count of one. The ten largest clones capture roughly 18% of the sample.

Whole blood was collected in K2EDTA tubes by collaborating institutions according to the institutions' own protocols. For TCRbeta analysis, collaborators shipped samples as frozen whole blood, isolated PBMCs, or DNA extracted from either of those sample types. This clone was recorded a few times. There is no known antigen for this receptor. Within one base of it there is no much larger clone, and no base qualities were kept. Trimming takes 5 bases from V and 6 bases from J, and the germline ends sit 12 bases apart. Via the germline V gene, CDR1 is SGHRS and CDR2 YFSETQ. The CDR3 has 13 amino acids, counting the end cysteine and phenylalanine. Just CDR3 DNA is preserved here, 39 bases in frame from base 1.

The chain is made from TRBV5-1 and TRBJ2-1; a weak D assignment points to TRBD2 (6 bases agree). This receptor was identified in a woman of 80 years or more with acute or convalescent COVID-19. Sequenced input: peripheral blood. The DNA sequence is given as TGCGCCAGCAGGGAGGGCAGAACCAATGAGCAGTTCTTC. Its protein is CASREGRTNEQFF.